This record looks at one TCR beta chain sequence and its context. Other DNA variants within this sample encode the same CDR3. The source of the sample is a study of OX40 agonist ivuxolimab in advanced cancers. TCRdb's copy holds only in-frame clones and misses some; the assay was immunoSEQ multiplex PCR. The sample consists of about 75,000 clones, around 90% of them appearing once. Germline CDR1 reads SGHRS; CDR2 reads YFSETQ. J gave up 1 base and V 3 bases, and 2 bases lay outside the gene matches. This CDR3 has 14 residues. The receptor's source is an adult with an advanced solid tumor such as melanoma, head and neck, liver or kidney cancer. The material sequenced was CD4+ or CD8+ T cells sorted from blood, taken in a trial of the OX40 agonist ivuxolimab. The chain recombines TRBV5-1 with TRBJ1-1; TRBD1 agrees at 8 bases. In DNA form, the CDR3 reads TGCGCCAGCAGCTCAGACAGGGGGAACACTGAAGCTTTCTTT. As protein: CASSSDRGNTEAFF.